This passage covers 7 T cell receptor beta chains from one sample sequenced in a study of identical twins. TCRdb ran MiXCR on the 5' RACE reads and lists one entry per CDR3 protein. The repertoire holds just under 650,000 distinct CDR3 sequences, with about 7.1% as singletons. These records were also assigned to another study, of yellow fever vaccine responses in identical twins.

The specimen was PBMCs. These receptors all stem from a woman aged 18-29 years in good health.

This clonotype was detected ten times or more. The chain employs TRBV6-1 and TRBJ2-1; weak D call: TRBD2 (5 bases). This CDR3 contains 14 residues. Germline V gene lookup returns CDR1 MNHNS and CDR2 SASEGT. Between the trimmed V and J ends, which lost 7 bases and 2 bases, there was a span of 12 bases. Written as DNA, the CDR3 is TGTGCCAGCACCCTTTTCGGGACCTACAATGAGCAGTTCTTC. Its protein product is CASTLFGTYNEQFF.

This clonotype was observed a few times. The chain joins TRBV5-1 to TRBJ2-4; 11 bases line up with TRBD2. CDR1 is SGHRS, CDR2 YFSETQ, per germline. The CDR3 contains 16 residues. Trimming cost V 6 bases and J 8 bases; bases outside gene matches: 13. CDR3 in amino acids: CASKNSGRAGGDIQYF. The CDR3 DNA follows: TGCGCCAGCAAAAATAGCGGGAGGGCCGGTGGGGACATTCAGTACTTC.

This clonotype was seen at least ten times. The chain joins TRBV4-1 to TRBJ2-3; perhaps D is TRBD1 or TRBD2 (5 bases each). The CDR3 is 12 residues long. V was shortened by 8 bases and J by 5 bases, with 11 bases between the two germline ends. Per germline, CDR1 MGHRA and CDR2 YSYEKL. In DNA, the CDR3 is TGCGCCAGCGAGGGGTTTGAAGATACGCAGTATTTT. Protein sequence: CASEGFEDTQYF.

In its sample, this clonotype was seen a few times. The gene calls are TRBV3-1 and TRBJ2-4; the match to TRBD2 covers 11 bases. Germline CDR1 is LGHDT and CDR2 is YNNKEL (reference sequence). The CDR3 is 19 amino acids. V gave up 3 bases and J gave up 0 bases; unmatched junction bases: 10. The CDR3 reads CASSQVPSGLAGAKNIQYF. CDR3 nucleotide sequence: TGTGCCAGCAGCCAGGTACCCTCAGGACTAGCGGGAGCCAAAAACATTCAGTACTTC.

The J gene is TRBJ1-1, the V gene TRBV2; a possible D gene is TRBD1 (5 bases). The germline V and J ends were trimmed by 0 bases and 4 bases, with 9 bases remaining between them. CDR3 length equals 14 residues. Looked up from germline, CDR1 is SNHLY and CDR2 is FYNNEI. For the CDR3, the DNA is TGTGCCAGCAGTGAAGCGATTGGGGGCACTGAAGCTTTCTTT. Translation: CASSEAIGGTEAFF. The full variable domain, rest sourced from reference TRBV2 and TRBJ1-1, is EPEVTQTPSHQVTQMGQEVILRCVPISNHLYFYWYRQILGQKVEFLVSFYNNEISEKSEIFDDQFSVERPDGSNFTLKIRSTKLEDSAMYFCASSEAIGGTEAFFGQGTRLTVV.

This clonotype was observed at least ten times. The chain carries TRBV7-7 and TRBJ2-1; the D is unclear. The V and J ends lost 5 bases and 4 bases respectively, with 9 bases between them. The CDR3 runs to 13 residues. In germline, CDR1 is SSHAT, CDR2 FNYEAQ (reference sequence). The CDR3 DNA reads as TGTGCCAGCAGCAGAAGTGGGTACAATGAGCAGTTCTTC. Its translation is CASSRSGYNEQFF.

This clonotype was recorded at least ten times. This sequence joins TRBV12-3 or TRBV12-4 and TRBJ1-5; D gene uncertain. Trimming left V 7 bases short and J 10 bases short, with 17 bases between. The CDR3 runs 13 residues. CDR3 DNA sequence: TGTGCCAGCACCCCCGGCTACCCCTCACCCCAGCATTTT. Its protein product is CASTPGYPSPQHF.